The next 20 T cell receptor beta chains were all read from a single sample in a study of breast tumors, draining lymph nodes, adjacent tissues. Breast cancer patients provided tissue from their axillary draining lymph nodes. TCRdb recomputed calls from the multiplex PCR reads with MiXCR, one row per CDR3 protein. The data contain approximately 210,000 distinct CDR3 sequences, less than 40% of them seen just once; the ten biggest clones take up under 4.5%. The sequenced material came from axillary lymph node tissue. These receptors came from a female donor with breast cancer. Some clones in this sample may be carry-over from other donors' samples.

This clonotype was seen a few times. The CDR3 reads CASSYSKSVAGNTGELFF. The CDR3 coding sequence is TGTGCCAGCAGTTACTCGAAATCGGTAGCGGGAAACACCGGGGAGCTGTTTTTT. The chain couples TRBV6-6 to TRBJ2-2; 8 bases align to TRBD2. CDR3 length: 18 amino acids. Trimming at V came to 0 bases and at J to 2 bases, leaving 8 bases not matched to a gene. In germline, CDR1 is MNHNY, CDR2 SVGAGI (reference sequence).

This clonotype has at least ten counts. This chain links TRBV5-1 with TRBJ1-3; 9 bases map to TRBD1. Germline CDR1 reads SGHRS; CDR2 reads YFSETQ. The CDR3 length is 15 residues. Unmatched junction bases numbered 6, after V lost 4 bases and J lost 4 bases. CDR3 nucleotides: TGCGCCAGCAGCCAGACAGGGGGATTGGGAAACACCATATATTTT. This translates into CASSQTGGLGNTIYF.

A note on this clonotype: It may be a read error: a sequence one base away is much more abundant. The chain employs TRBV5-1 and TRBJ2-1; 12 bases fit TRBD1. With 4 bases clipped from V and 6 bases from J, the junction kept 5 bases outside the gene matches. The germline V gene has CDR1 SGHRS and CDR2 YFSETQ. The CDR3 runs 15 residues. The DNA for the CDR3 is TGCGCCAGCAGCCAAGGGACAGGGGGCTTCAATGAGCAGTTCTTC. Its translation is CASSQGTGGFNEQFF.

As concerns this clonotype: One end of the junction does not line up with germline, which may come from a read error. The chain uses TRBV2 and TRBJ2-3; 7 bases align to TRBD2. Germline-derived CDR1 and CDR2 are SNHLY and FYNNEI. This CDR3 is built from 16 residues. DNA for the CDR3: TGTGCCACCAGTCGAAGCGGGGCAGGAAAAACGGATACGCAGTATTTT. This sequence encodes CATSRSGAGKTDTQYF.

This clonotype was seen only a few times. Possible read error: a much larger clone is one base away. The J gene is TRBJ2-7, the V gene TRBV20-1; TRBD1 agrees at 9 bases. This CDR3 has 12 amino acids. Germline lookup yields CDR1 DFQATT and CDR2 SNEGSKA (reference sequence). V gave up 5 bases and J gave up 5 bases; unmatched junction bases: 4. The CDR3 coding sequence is TGCAGTGCTGACAGGGGGAGGAACGAGCAGTACTTC. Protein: CSADRGRNEQYF.

CDR3 nucleotides: TGTGCCAGCTCACAACAGGGTCAGCCCTACGAGCAGTACTTC. As protein: CASSQQGQPYEQYF. This rearrangement joins TRBV18 to TRBJ2-7; maybe TRBD1 (6 bases). Per the germline V gene, CDR1 is KGHSH and CDR2 is LQKENI. The CDR3 has 14 residues. Trimming stripped 4 bases from V and 2 bases from J, with 12 bases between.

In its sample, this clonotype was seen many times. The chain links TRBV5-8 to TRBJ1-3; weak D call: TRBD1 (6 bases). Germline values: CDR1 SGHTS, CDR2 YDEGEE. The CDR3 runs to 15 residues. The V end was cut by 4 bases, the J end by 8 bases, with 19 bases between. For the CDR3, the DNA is TGTGCCAGCAGCCTTTTCTCCAGGGGAACGGACACCATATATTTT. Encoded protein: CASSLFSRGTDTIYF.

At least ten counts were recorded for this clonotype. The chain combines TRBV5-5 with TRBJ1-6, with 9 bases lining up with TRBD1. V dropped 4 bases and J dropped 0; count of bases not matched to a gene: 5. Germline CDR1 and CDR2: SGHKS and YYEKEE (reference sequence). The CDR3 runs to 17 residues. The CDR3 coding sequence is TGTGCCAGCAGCGGGACAGGGCCTAGCTCCTATAATTCACCCCTCCACTTT. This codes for CASSGTGPSSYNSPLHF.

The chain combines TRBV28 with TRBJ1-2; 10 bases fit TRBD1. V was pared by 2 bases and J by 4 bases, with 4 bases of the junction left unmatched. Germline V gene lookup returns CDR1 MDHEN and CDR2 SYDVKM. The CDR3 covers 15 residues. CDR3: CASSLGTGEPYGYTF. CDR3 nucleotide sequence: TGTGCCAGCAGTTTAGGGACAGGGGAACCCTATGGCTACACCTTC.

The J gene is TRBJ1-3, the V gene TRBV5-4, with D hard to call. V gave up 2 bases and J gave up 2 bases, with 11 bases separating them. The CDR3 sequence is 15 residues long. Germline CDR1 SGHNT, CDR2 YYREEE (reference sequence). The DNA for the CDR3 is TGTGCCAGCAGCTTTCAAGGTTTTACTGGAAACACCATATATTTT. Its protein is CASSFQGFTGNTIYF.

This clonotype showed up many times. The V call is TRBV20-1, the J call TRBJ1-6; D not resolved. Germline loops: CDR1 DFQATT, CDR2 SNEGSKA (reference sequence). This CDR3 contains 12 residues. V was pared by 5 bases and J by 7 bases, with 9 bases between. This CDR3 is CSASGLNSPLHF. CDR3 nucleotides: TGCAGTGCTTCGGGTCTCAATTCACCCCTCCACTTT.

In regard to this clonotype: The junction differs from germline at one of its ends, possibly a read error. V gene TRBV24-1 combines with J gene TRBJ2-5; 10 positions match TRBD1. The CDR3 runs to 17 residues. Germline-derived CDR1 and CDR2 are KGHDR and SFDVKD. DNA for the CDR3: TGTGCCGCCAGTACCCCGGGTCGACAGGGGGCTGGAGAGGCCCAGTACTTC. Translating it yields CAASTPGRQGAGEAQYF.

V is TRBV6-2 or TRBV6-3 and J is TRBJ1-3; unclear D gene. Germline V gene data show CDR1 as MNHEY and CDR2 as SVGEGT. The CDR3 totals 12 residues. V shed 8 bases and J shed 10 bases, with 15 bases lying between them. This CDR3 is CASGHPPATIYF. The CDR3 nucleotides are TGTGCCAGCGGGCACCCCCCGGCAACCATATATTTT.

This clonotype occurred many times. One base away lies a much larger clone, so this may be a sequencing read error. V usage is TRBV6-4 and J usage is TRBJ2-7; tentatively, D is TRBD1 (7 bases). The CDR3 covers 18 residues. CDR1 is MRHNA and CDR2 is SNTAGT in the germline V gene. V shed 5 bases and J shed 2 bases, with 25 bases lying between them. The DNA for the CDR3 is TGTGCCAGCAGTCAGGGGGAGGACAGACCGTACCCAACCTACGAGCAGTACTTC. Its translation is CASSQGEDRPYPTYEQYF.

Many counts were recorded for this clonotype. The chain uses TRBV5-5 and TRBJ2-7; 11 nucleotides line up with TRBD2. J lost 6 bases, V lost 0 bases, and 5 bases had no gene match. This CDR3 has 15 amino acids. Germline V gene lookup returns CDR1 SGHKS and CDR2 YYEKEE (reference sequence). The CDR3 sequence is CASSLGVLAGVEQYF. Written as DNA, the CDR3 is TGTGCCAGCAGCTTGGGGGTACTAGCGGGAGTCGAGCAGTACTTC.

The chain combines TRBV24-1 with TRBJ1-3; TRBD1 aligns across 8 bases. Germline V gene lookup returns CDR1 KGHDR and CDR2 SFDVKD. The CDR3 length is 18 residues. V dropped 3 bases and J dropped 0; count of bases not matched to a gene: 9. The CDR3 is CATSDVRDRKNSGNTIYF. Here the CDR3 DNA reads TGTGCCACCAGTGATGTTAGGGACAGGAAAAACTCTGGAAACACCATATATTTT.

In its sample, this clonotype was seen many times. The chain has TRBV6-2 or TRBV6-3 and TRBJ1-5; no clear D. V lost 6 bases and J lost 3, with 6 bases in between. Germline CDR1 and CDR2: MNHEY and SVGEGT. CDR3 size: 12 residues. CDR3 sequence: CASRPSNQPQHF. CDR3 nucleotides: TGTGCCAGCAGGCCATCCAATCAGCCCCAGCATTTT.

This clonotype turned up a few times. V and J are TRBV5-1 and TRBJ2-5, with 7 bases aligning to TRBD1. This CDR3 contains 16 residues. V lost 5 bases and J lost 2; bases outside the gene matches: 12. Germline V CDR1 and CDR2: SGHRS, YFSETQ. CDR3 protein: CASRYRPGQQQETQYF. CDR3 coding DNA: TGCGCCAGCAGGTATAGACCGGGACAGCAACAAGAGACCCAGTACTTC. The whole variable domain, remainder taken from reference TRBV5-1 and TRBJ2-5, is KAGVTQTPRYLIKTRGQQVTLSCSPISGHRSVSWYQQTPGQGLQFLFEYFSETQRNKGNFPGRFSGRQFSNSRSEMNVSTLELGDSALYLCASRYRPGQQQETQYFGPGTRLLVL.

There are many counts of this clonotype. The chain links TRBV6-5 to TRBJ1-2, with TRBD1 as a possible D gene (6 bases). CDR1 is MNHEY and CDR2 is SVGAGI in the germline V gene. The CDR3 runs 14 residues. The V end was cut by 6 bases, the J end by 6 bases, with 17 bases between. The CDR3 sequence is CASRVNRVGDGYTF. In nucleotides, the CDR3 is TGTGCCAGCAGGGTAAACAGGGTGGGAGATGGCTACACCTTC.

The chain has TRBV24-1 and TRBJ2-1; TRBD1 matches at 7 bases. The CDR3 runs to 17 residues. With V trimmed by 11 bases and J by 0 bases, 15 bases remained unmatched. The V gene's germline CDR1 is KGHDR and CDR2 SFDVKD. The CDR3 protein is CASSPLGDSSSYNEQFF. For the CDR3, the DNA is TGTGCCAGCTCACCACTGGGGGACAGTAGCTCCTACAATGAGCAGTTCTTC.